This section outlines one T cell receptor beta chain sequence together with its context. Its target is unknown. Stated treatment: approximately nine-day PBMC culture with coronavirus spike peptide pools or control peptides (ViraFEST assay). ViraFEST expanded antigen-specific T cells with peptide pools, then sequenced TCRs. IL-2 at 8.5 to 10 IU/ml and peptide pools at 10 ug/ml were added to PBMCs cultured at two million per well. This sample is drawn from a study of vaccination and CD4 T cells after COVID-19. Trimming at V came to 5 bases and at J to 7 bases, leaving 9 bases not matched to a gene. Germline V gene sequence: CDR1 SEHNR, CDR2 FQNEAQ (reference sequence). The CDR3 covers 14 residues. The study sequenced cultured CD4+ T cell DNA using the Oncomine TCR Beta short-read assay. TCRdb used MiXCR to reprocess the PCR reads, holding one entry per CDR3 protein. The table includes over 10,000 distinct CDR3 sequences, 60% to 80% detected once.

The chain links TRBV7-9 to TRBJ1-2; 8 bases map to TRBD1. Sequencing used CD4+ T cells from blood, cultured in vitro. The sequence was obtained from a human donor who had recovered from COVID-19. CDR3 sequence reads: CASSPTGQGRGYTF. The CDR3 bases are TGTGCCAGCAGCCCTACCGGACAGGGACGTGGCTACACCTTC. The full variable domain, in which reference TRBV7-9 and TRBJ1-2 provide the parts outside the CDR3, is DTGVSQNPRHKITKRGQNVTFRCDPISEHNRLYWYRQTLGQGPEFLTYFQNEAQLEKSRLLSDRFSAERPKGSFSTLEIQRTEQGDSAMYLCASSPTGQGRGYTFGSGTRLTVV.